This T cell receptor (beta chain) originates from a study of T cell responses to AZD1222 COVID-19 vaccine. Study-level results: Distributed over spike, vaccine-associated CD4 TCRs predominated at 160-218 and 743-854. Clonal diversity was possibly underestimated, and white British individuals and females predominated among donors. Unmutated variant regions are reportedly targeted by nearly half of spike-specific TCRs. Baseline seropositives among AZD1222 recipients totaled only 5 to 7.

The CDR3 totals 18 residues. V shed 4 bases, J shed 3 bases, and the junction held 8 bases outside the gene matches. Germline V lookup: CDR1 SGHTA, CDR2 FQGNSA. The assay was immunoSEQ multiplex PCR, and TCRdb's table has in-frame clones only and misses some. Altogether around 130,000 clones are present, 75% to 90% being singletons, with the ten largest covering roughly 9%. Turning to this clone: Its specificity is not known.

The chain carries TRBV7-2 and TRBJ2-1; 14 nucleotides agree with TRBD2. The material sequenced was peripheral blood, taken on day 0 of AZD1222 vaccination. This clonotype originated in an adult in good health. The CDR3 here is CASSYGTSGRGNYNEQFF. As DNA, the CDR3 is TGTGCCAGCAGCTACGGGACTAGCGGGAGAGGGAACTACAATGAGCAGTTCTTC. The entire variable domain, with the rest obtained from reference TRBV7-2 and TRBJ2-1, is as follows: GAGVSQSPSNKVTEKGKDVELRCDPISGHTALYWYRQSLGQGLEFLIYFQGNSAPDKSGLPSDRFSAERTGGSVSTLTIQRTQQEDSAVYLCASSYGTSGRGNYNEQFFGPGTRLTVL.